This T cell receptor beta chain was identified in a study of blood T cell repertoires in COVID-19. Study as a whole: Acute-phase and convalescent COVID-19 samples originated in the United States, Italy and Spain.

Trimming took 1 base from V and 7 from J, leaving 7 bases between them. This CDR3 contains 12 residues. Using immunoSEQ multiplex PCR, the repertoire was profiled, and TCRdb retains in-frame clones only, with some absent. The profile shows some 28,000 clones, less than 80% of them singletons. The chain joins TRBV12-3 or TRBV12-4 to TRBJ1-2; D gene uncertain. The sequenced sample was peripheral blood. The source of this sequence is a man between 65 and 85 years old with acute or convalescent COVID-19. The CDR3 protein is CASSLGSAGYTF. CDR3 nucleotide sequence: TGTGCCAGCAGTTTAGGGAGCGCTGGCTACACCTTC.